This T cell receptor beta chain was obtained from a study of blood T cell repertoires in COVID-19. Looking at the study overall: The samples span acute and convalescent COVID-19 from the United States, Italy and Spain.

Using immunoSEQ multiplex PCR, the repertoire was profiled, and TCRdb retains in-frame clones only, with some absent. The profile shows approximately 73,000 clones, about 91% of them singletons. The CDR3 has 11 residues. CDR1 is DFQATT and CDR2 is SNEGSKA in the germline V gene (reference sequence). V lost 8 bases and J lost 5; bases outside the gene matches: 6. The sequenced sample was peripheral blood. The chain recombines TRBV20-1 with TRBJ2-7; TRBD2 matches at 7 bases. This sequence was found in a man older than 75 with acute or convalescent COVID-19. CDR3: CSTAGTDEQYF. CDR3 coding DNA: TGCAGTACAGCGGGAACCGACGAGCAGTACTTC.